What follows are 19 T cell receptor beta chains derived from one specimen sequenced in a study of blood T cell repertoires in COVID-19. Libraries were prepared by immunoSEQ multiplex PCR; TCRdb keeps only in-frame clonotypes and omits some of them. The sample has approximately 200,000 clones; approximately 84% are singletons. The specimen sequenced was PBMCs or T cells enriched from blood (not recorded which). The receptors come from a man aged 60-69 years who had recovered from COVID-19.

This clone was observed a single time. The gene calls are TRBV2 and TRBJ1-5; 9 positions match TRBD1. Germline-derived CDR1 and CDR2 are SNHLY and FYNNEI. The CDR3 sequence is 15 residues long. With 4 bases clipped from V and 2 bases from J, the junction kept 3 bases outside the gene matches. For the CDR3, the DNA is TGTGCCAGCAGTGTAGGGGACAGGGGCAATCAGCCCCAGCATTTT. It is translated as CASSVGDRGNQPQHF.

In its sample, this clone was seen a few times. The chain has TRBV7-2 and TRBJ2-3, with 9 bases aligning to TRBD1. The CDR3 is 16 amino acids. Germline V gives CDR1 SGHTA, CDR2 FQGNSA. V shed 5 bases, J shed 1 base, and the junction held 7 bases outside the gene matches. CDR3 loop: CASSLDRGWGTDTQYF. In DNA, the CDR3 is TGTGCCAGCAGCCTCGACAGGGGGTGGGGCACAGATACGCAGTATTTT.

The chain has TRBV27 and TRBJ1-2; weak D call: TRBD1 (6 bases). This CDR3 spans 12 amino acids. CDR1 and CDR2 (germline): MNHEY, SMNVEV (reference sequence). The ends were cut back, 4 bases at V and 4 bases at J, with 7 bases in the middle. The CDR3: CASSSTGYGYTF. The DNA of the CDR3 is TGTGCCAGCAGTTCGACAGGCTATGGCTACACCTTC.

The rearrangement uses TRBV7-3 and TRBJ2-2; the D gene is possibly TRBD2 (6 bases). Germline assignment: CDR1 SGHTA and CDR2 FQGTGA. The CDR3 is 14 residues long. The V end lost 3 bases, the J end lost 6 bases, and 11 bases lay between the germline ends. The DNA of the CDR3 is TGTGCCAGCAGCTTTCTCCCGGGGGCCGGGGAGCTGTTTTTT. Amino acid sequence: CASSFLPGAGELFF.

V usage is TRBV5-1 and J usage is TRBJ2-5; 10 positions match TRBD2. The CDR3 extends over 14 amino acids. The V and J ends lost 7 bases and 2 bases, in that order; junction bases with no gene match: 5. CDR1 and CDR2 (germline): SGHRS, YFSETQ. In DNA form, the CDR3 reads TGCGCCAGCGGATTAGCGGGGGGACAAGAGACCCAGTACTTC. As protein: CASGLAGGQETQYF. The complete variable domain, with remaining parts taken from reference TRBV5-1 and TRBJ2-5, reads KAGVTQTPRYLIKTRGQQVTLSCSPISGHRSVSWYQQTPGQGLQFLFEYFSETQRNKGNFPGRFSGRQFSNSRSEMNVSTLELGDSALYLCASGLAGGQETQYFGPGTRLLVL.

The CDR3 here is CSARRQYEQYF. The CDR3 DNA is TGCAGTGCTAGGCGACAGTACGAGCAGTACTTC. The V and J genes are TRBV20-1 and TRBJ2-7; TRBD1 might be the D (5 bases). The CDR3 spans 11 residues. Germline values: CDR1 DFQATT, CDR2 SNEGSKA (reference sequence). Trimming cost V 3 bases and J 4 bases, with 7 bases left between them.

V gene TRBV12-5 combines with J gene TRBJ2-5, with 16 bases that match TRBD2. The J segment lost 4 bases and the V segment lost 6 bases, leaving 5 bases of the junction unmatched. The CDR3 has 16 amino acids. Germline assignment: CDR1 LGHNT and CDR2 FRNRAP. The CDR3, as DNA: TGTGCTAGTGGCACCGGGACTAGCGGGGGGGCAGAGACCCAGTACTTC. It codes for CASGTGTSGGAETQYF.

V usage is TRBV3-1 (or the pseudogene TRBV3-2) and J usage is TRBJ2-2, with a possible D match to TRBD2 (6 bases). The CDR3 is made up of 14 amino acids. Germline CDR1 and CDR2: LGHDT and YNNKEL (reference sequence). V was shortened by 3 bases and J by 2 bases, with 7 bases between the two germline ends. CDR3 DNA: TGTGCCAGCAGCCAGCGGGGTAACACCGGGGAGCTGTTTTTT. As protein: CASSQRGNTGELFF.

This clone was found a few times. In nucleotides, the CDR3 is TGTGCCAGCAGCTTCGACAGCGCCTACGAGCAGTACTTC. Translated: CASSFDSAYEQYF. The rearrangement links TRBV7-9 to TRBJ2-7, with a weak D call TRBD1 (5 bases). V dropped 3 bases and J dropped 2 bases, with 8 bases sitting between them. The CDR3 is made up of 13 amino acids. The germline gives CDR1 SEHNR, CDR2 FQNEAQ (reference sequence).

The chain recombines TRBV6-5 with TRBJ2-1, with 8 bases identical to TRBD2. Looked up from germline, CDR1 is MNHEY and CDR2 is SVGAGI. The length of the CDR3 is 15 residues. The V and J ends lost 7 bases and 5 bases, in that order; junction bases with no gene match: 10. CDR3 nucleotides: TGTGCCAGCAAGGAGGGGTCTAGCGGGCACAATGAGCAGTTCTTC. This sequence encodes CASKEGSSGHNEQFF.

The chain couples TRBV14 to TRBJ1-2, with a possible D match to TRBD1 (6 bases). This CDR3 is 14 amino acids long. Germline V gene data show CDR1 as SGHDN and CDR2 as FVKESK. The V end lost 2 bases, the J end lost 3 bases, and 10 bases lay between the germline ends. The CDR3 protein is CASSQTQGYYGYTF. As DNA, the CDR3 is TGTGCCAGCAGCCAAACTCAGGGGTACTATGGCTACACCTTC.

This rearrangement joins TRBV16 to TRBJ1-1; D not certain. Germline assignment: CDR1 KGHSY and CDR2 FQNENV. Trimming took off 4 bases at V and 0 bases at J, with 12 bases between the two ends. This CDR3 contains 15 residues. The CDR3 DNA sequence: TGTGCCAGCAGCCTACGGGGTGAAATGAACACTGAAGCTTTCTTT. The encoded protein is CASSLRGEMNTEAFF.

The V call is TRBV12-3 or TRBV12-4, the J call TRBJ2-7, with a tentative D call TRBD1 (5 bases). V lost 5 bases, J lost 3 bases, and 11 bases lay in between. There are 13 residues in the CDR3. The CDR3 here is CASSPDRFYEQYF. In nucleotides, the CDR3 is TGTGCCAGCAGTCCAGACAGATTCTACGAGCAGTACTTC.

V gene TRBV4-2 combines with J gene TRBJ2-1; TRBD2 matches 11 bases. The CDR3 is 17 residues long. CDR1 and CDR2 from the germline V gene are LGHNA and YNFKEQ. After removal of 0 bases from V and 4 bases from J, the junction contained 5 bases not matched to a gene. CDR3 DNA: TGTGCCAGCAGCCAAGATCCTAGCGGGGGGTCATACAATGAGCAGTTCTTC. Its translation: CASSQDPSGGSYNEQFF.

The gene calls are TRBV2 and TRBJ1-5; D remains ambiguous. Trimming removed 2 bases from V and 2 bases from J, with 7 bases in between. Per the germline V gene, CDR1 is SNHLY and CDR2 is FYNNEI. The CDR3 loop spans 14 amino acids. The CDR3 region is CASSELLGNQPQHF. The CDR3, as DNA: TGTGCCAGCAGTGAATTACTAGGCAATCAGCCCCAGCATTTT.

J is TRBJ1-2 and V is TRBV7-9; D is unresolved. From germline, CDR1 is SEHNR and CDR2 FQNEAQ (reference sequence). The CDR3 extends over 13 amino acids. V was cut by 1 base and J by 8 bases, with 11 bases left in between. The CDR3 sequence: CASSLGELGGYTF. DNA for the CDR3: TGTGCCAGCAGCTTAGGGGAGTTGGGCGGCTACACCTTC.

V and J are TRBV6-2 or TRBV6-3 and TRBJ1-2; no clear D. The CDR3 is made up of 12 amino acids. Trimming stripped 5 bases from V and 2 bases from J, with 6 bases between. CDR1 MNHEY and CDR2 SVGEGT come from the germline V gene. The CDR3 protein is CASSQRNYGYTF. CDR3 nucleotides: TGTGCCAGCAGTCAGAGGAACTATGGCTACACCTTC.

This clone was seen just once. The chain carries TRBV5-5 and TRBJ2-5, with TRBD1 matching 7 bases. Germline V gene data show CDR1 as SGHKS and CDR2 as YYEKEE (reference sequence). CDR3 length: 13 amino acids. V gave up 4 bases and J gave up 5 bases; unmatched junction bases: 5. CDR3 DNA: TGTGCCAGCAGCCTGACAGGGTTGGAGACCCAGTACTTC. Translated, it gives CASSLTGLETQYF.

This sequence joins TRBV6-2 or TRBV6-3 and TRBJ2-5; possible D gene TRBD1, 6 bases. This CDR3 comprises 14 residues. Germline V gene sequence: CDR1 MNHEY, CDR2 SVGEGT. V was pared by 2 bases and J by 4 bases, with 11 bases between. Here the CDR3 DNA reads TGTGCCAGCAGTTACGCGACAGGACGAGAGACCCAGTACTTC. This gives the protein CASSYATGRETQYF.